This is a list of T cell receptor beta chains from one sample in a study of T cell responses to AZD1222 COVID-19 vaccine. Clones were read by immunoSEQ multiplex PCR, and TCRdb kept only the in-frame ones, dropping some. The table has nearly 95,000 clones, around 91% seen once. This sample comprised peripheral blood, obtained on day 0 of AZD1222 vaccination. The receptor set was obtained from an adult in good health. The conserved cysteine and the conserved F or W are not part of the CDR3 here.

>TRBJ2-1|TRBV7-2
ASSFLAGGHNEQF
>TRBJ1-2|TRBV4-1
ASSHNSGGYT
>TRBJ1-2|TRBV2
ASSTWDRGRDNYGYT
>TRBJ1-5|TRBV16
ASSQFQGDKSNQPQH
>TRBJ2-7|TRBV9
ASSVGSSYEQY
>TRBJ2-1|TRBV24-1
ATSEAPGATSYNEQF
>TRBJ1-1|TRBV6-2/TRBV6-3
ASSHSRSTGGKVKTEAF
>TRBJ2-5|TRBV7-2
ASSSGWVGRSETQY
>TRBJ2-7|TRBV5-6
ASSLVGTGPYEQY
>TRBJ1-1|TRBV5-4
ASTPSGAARTEAF
>TRBJ1-6|TRBV29-1
SVAEPNSPLH
>TRBJ1-2|TRBV7-3
ASSFGGSAVYGYT
>TRBJ1-1|TRBV11-3
ASSRGTGEMNTEAF
>TRBJ1-6|TRBV2
ASSVTGGTNSPLH
>TRBJ1-5|TRBV27
ASSLTYDQPQH
>TRBJ1-6|TRBV29-1
SARTESSYNSPLH
>TRBJ2-7|TRBV19
ASSMTGTGVTQY
>TRBJ1-2|TRBV19
ASSAQPRTGADGYT
>TRBJ1-5|TRBV9
ASSAQGPGPQH
>TRBJ2-7|TRBV5-6
ASSLGASHYEQY
>TRBJ1-4|TRBV3-1/TRBV3-2
ASTPGGWDEKLF
>TRBJ1-4|TRBV28
ASKQGTPREKLF
>TRBJ1-5|TRBV2
ASTESSGWGGNQPQH
>TRBJ2-5|TRBV5-1
ASSLTETQY
>TRBJ2-1|TRBV6-5
AIRTLGNEQF